The sequence of this T cell receptor beta chain was determined in a study of T cell responses to AZD1222 COVID-19 vaccine. Study findings and constraints: White British people made up most donors, females outnumbered males, and clonal diversity was possibly underestimated.

To note about this clone: Antigen specificity is unknown.

The CDR3 is 14 amino acids. Per germline, CDR1 LGHNA and CDR2 YNFKEQ. V was clipped by 0 bases and J by 7 bases, with 12 bases between them. Generated by immunoSEQ multiplex PCR, the TCRdb table keeps only in-frame clones and is missing some. Of some 150,000 clones in the sample, roughly 91% were seen once. V and J are TRBV4-2 and TRBJ1-2, with D tentatively TRBD1 (5 bases). This sample comprised peripheral blood, obtained on day 0 of AZD1222 vaccination. This TCR came from an adult in good health. The CDR3 bases are TGTGCCAGCAGCCAAGATCTAGGGGCAGGTGGCTACACCTTC. Amino acids: CASSQDLGAGGYTF.